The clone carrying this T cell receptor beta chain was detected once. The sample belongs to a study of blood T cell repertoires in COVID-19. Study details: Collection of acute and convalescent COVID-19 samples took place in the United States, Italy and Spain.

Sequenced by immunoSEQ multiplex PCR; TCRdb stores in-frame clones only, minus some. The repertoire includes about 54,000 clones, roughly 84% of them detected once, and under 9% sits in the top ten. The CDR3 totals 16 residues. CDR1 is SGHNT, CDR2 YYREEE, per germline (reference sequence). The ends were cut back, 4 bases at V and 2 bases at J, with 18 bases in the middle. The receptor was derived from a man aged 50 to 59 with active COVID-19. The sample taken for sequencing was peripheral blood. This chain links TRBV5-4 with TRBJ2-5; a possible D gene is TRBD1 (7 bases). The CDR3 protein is CASSRDREVGQETQYF. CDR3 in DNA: TGTGCCAGCAGCCGAGACAGGGAGGTGGGGCAAGAGACCCAGTACTTC.